Below, one T cell receptor beta chain is given with its context. Its target antigen remains unknown. Per-nucleotide qualities are absent, and no much larger clonotype sits a single base away. The CDR3 runs 15 amino acids, cysteine and phenylalanine included. CDR3 DNA is the only sequence kept; it has 45 bases, read in frame from the first base. V is clipped by 6 bases and J by 3 bases, and the sequence between their germline boundaries is 18 bases long. Reading the germline V gene gives CDR1 MNHNS and CDR2 SASEGT. The entry originates in a study of identifying expanded T cells in peripheral blood (dated by TCRdb to the late 2010s). For the study in its entirety: Four technical replicates, made by sequencing separate aliquots from the same pool of genomic DNA, were compared pairwise.

During the collection period, no infections or other immune events were recorded for the healthy donors. Healthy-donor blood repertoires served as a training cohort to calibrate time-dependent variance in a beta-binomial model of T-cell clone differential abundance. The training cohort was composed of about 10 healthy donors, 3 female and 7 male. The donors were between about 29 and 64 years old, with an average age of 43 years. Obtained from a commercial supplier, whole blood was collected from each healthy donor at three time points set two to three weeks apart. Genomic DNA was extracted from unsorted whole blood for immunosequencing. Results and caveats for the whole study, not just this receptor: Both the number of clones called differentially abundant and the false-positive rate were significantly reduced by the beta-binomial model across all healthy-donor time intervals. In all healthy donors, the variance in clone template counts between samples taken roughly 14 days apart rose significantly as total template count increased. Between technical replicates the binomial model flagged 0.9 to 1.5 differentially abundant clones, whereas over around 2 weeks the binomial model flagged about 15 and over roughly 4 weeks about 19. It was expected by the authors that biological variance in healthy repertoires might increase further over much longer intervals, such as months to years.

TCRbeta CDR3 regions were profiled by bias-controlled multiplex PCR amplification of genomic DNA with the immunoSEQ Assay. The authors processed their data as follows. To quantify the absolute abundance of each unique TCRbeta CDR3 region, the sequences were collapsed and filtered. Differential abundance was tested with two models: a binomial (Fisher-equivalent) model and a beta-binomial model that adds time-dependent variance fitted from healthy donors. Clones with fewer than 5 combined templates were removed, and a clone was called differentially abundant if the clone's Benjamini-Hochberg FDR was below 0.01. Using the form v = (b*log(k)+a)^2, the beta-binomial variance was modeled as a function of the total template count across the two samples. TCRdb took over this immuneACCESS table, retaining in-frame rearrangements with V and J assigned. Such tables are incomplete; in checked studies, under half of the missing clones stem from an unresolved V gene, and the remainder is unexplained. V and J calls and clone size are those listed in that table; D and trimming were worked out from the DNA. In this sample the table shows about 100,000 clones, around 89% of which occur a single time. Of the sample, roughly 15% falls within the top ten clones.

The sequenced sample consisted of blood. The chain links TRBV6-1 with TRBJ2-7, with the D gene possibly TRBD1 or TRBD2, each one fitting 5 bases. The TCR was taken from a person between 18 and 75 years old in good health. DNA sequence: TGTGCCAGCAGCTATGGGACGGAGAGATTCTACGAGCAGTACTTC. Translated, it gives CASSYGTERFYEQYF.